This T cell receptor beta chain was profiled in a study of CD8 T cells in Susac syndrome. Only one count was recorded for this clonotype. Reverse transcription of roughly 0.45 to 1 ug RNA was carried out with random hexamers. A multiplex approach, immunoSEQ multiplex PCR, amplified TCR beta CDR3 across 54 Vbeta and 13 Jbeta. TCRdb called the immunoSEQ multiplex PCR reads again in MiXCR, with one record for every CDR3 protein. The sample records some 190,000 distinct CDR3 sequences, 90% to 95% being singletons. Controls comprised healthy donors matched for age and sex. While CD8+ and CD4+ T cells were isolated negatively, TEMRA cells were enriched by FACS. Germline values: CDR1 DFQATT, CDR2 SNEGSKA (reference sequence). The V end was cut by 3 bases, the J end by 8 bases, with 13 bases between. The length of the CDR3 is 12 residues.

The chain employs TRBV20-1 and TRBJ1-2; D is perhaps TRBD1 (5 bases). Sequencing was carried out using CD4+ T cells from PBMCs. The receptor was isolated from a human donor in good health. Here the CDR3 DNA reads TGCAGTGCTAGCTCCGAGCAGGGCGGCTACACCTTC. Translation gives CSASSEQGGYTF.